This TCR beta chain was sequenced during a study of blood T cell repertoires in COVID-19 (TCRdb year 2020). Describing the broader study: Samples covering the acute and convalescent phases of COVID-19 were provided by collaborators in the United States, Italy and Spain. The prospective study material was composed of cDNA or gDNA derived from T cells, B-cell-depleted T cells, or PBMCs. Deeply sampled blood TCRbeta repertoires from subjects exposed to, actively infected with, or recovered from COVID-19 were included in the dataset. The repertoires were released in a freely available public database meant as a resource for research on the immune response to SARS-CoV-2. Samples were obtained from the ongoing ImmuneRACE study (first 160 participants) and from some 1,300 subjects provided by 6 global collaborators. The sample metadata nearly always contained a de-identified subject ID, COVID-19 status, age in years and sex. HLA class I and class II types, where available, came from metadata supplied by the sample provider rather than from assay-based typing. Results the study describes overall, beyond this receptor: The quantity of clinical and demographic metadata differed by source and by participant and was supplied without curation.

The collaborating institutions used their own protocols to collect whole blood in K2EDTA tubes. Collaborator samples were shipped for TCRbeta analysis as frozen whole blood, isolated PBMCs, or DNA extracted from either sample type. Of note for this clone: Its antigen target is currently unknown. Per-nucleotide qualities are absent, and no much larger clonotype sits a single base away.

At the junction V is shortened by 3 bases and J by 13 bases, with 9 bases in between. Taken from cysteine to phenylalanine, the CDR3 has 11 residues. The entry retains the CDR3 DNA only, 33 bases that are in frame from base 1. Taken from the germline V gene, the CDR1 and CDR2 loops are KGHDR and SFDVKD. The immunoSEQ Assay, a bias-controlled multiplex PCR, was used to amplify TCRbeta CDR3 regions from genomic DNA. The study's processing was this. Nucleated cell counts per sample were estimated from amplification of reference gene primers within the assay. Sequence reads were collapsed and filtered to measure the absolute abundance of every unique TCRbeta CDR3 rearrangement. For each sample, productive Simpson clonality was calculated by taking the square root of Simpson's diversity index across productive rearrangements. This is the immuneACCESS table as TCRdb keeps it, with only in-frame sequences that have V and J called. A part of the clones is gone; compared with another copy, unresolved V genes explain less than half, and the rest is unexplained. V and J calls and clone size are as listed in that table; D and trimming were resolved from the DNA. This sample gives fewer than 250,000 clones in total; around four fifths of them show up just once. The top ten clonotypes cover 6% to 7% of the sample.

The sequenced sample consisted of peripheral blood. The V gene is TRBV24-1 and the J gene is TRBJ2-1; a tentative D match to TRBD1 spans 5 bases. The TCR was taken from a woman aged 55-75 years with active or convalescent COVID-19. The nucleotides are TGTGCCACCAGTGATAATAGGGGACAGTTCTTC. This gives the protein CATSDNRGQFF.